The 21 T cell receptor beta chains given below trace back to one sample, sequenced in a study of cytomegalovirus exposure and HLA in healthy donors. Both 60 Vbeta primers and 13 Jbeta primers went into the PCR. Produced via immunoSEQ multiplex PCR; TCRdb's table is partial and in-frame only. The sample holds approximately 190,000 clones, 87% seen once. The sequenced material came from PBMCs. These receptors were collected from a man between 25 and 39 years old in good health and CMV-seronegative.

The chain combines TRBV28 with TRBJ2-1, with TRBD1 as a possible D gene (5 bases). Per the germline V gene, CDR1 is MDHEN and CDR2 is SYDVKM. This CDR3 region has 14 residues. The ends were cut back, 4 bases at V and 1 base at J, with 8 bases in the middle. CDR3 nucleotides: TGTGCCAGCAGTTCAGGGTCTTCCTACAATGAGCAGTTCTTC. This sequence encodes CASSSGSSYNEQFF.

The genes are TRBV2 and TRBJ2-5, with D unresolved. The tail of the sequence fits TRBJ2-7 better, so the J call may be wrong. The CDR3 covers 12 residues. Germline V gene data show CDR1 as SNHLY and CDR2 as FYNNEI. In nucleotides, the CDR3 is TGTGCCAGCAGTGTTATTGACTACGAGCAGTACTTC. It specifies CASSVIDYEQYF.

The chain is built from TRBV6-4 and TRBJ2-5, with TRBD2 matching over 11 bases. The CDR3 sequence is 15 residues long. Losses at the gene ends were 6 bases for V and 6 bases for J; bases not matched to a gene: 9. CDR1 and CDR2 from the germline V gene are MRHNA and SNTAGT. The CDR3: CASSVAGGPRQTQYF. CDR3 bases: TGTGCCAGCAGCGTAGCGGGGGGGCCTCGTCAGACCCAGTACTTC.

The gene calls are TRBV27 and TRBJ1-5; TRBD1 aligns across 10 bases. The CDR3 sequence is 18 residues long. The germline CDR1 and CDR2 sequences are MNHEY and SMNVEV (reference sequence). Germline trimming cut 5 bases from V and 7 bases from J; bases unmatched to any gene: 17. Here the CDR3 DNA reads TGTGCCAGCAGTACCCACCGGGACAGGGGTTCAACCTTCCAGCCCCAGCATTTT. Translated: CASSTHRDRGSTFQPQHF.

The CDR3 loop is CASSSGDARDEKLFF. The CDR3 nucleotides are TGTGCCAGCAGCTCAGGGGACGCGAGGGATGAAAAACTGTTTTTT. V gene TRBV7-9 combines with J gene TRBJ1-4, with D possibly TRBD1 on 6 matching bases. The germline V gene encodes CDR1 SEHNR and CDR2 FQNEAQ (reference sequence). The CDR3 contains 15 residues. Trimming removed 4 bases at V and 6 bases at J, with 15 bases between.

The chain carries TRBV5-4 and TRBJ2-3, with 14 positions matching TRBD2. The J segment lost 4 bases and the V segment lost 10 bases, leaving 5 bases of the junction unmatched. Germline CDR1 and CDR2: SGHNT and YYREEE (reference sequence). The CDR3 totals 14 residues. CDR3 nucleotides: TGTGCCTGGGGACTAGCGGGGGACGCAGATACGCAGTATTTT. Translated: CAWGLAGDADTQYF.

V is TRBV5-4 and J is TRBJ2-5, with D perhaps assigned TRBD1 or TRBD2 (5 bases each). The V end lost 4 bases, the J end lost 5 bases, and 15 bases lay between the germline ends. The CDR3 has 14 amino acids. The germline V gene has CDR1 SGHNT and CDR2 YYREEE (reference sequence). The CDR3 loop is CASSLGPEVETQYF. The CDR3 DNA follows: TGTGCCAGCAGCCTGGGACCCGAGGTGGAGACCCAGTACTTC.

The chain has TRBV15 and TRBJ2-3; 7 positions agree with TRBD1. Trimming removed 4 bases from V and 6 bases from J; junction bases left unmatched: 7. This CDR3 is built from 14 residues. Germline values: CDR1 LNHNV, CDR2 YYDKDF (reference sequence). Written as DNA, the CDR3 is TGTGCCACCAGCAAGGTACAGGGGTACGATACGCAGTATTTT. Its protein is CATSKVQGYDTQYF.

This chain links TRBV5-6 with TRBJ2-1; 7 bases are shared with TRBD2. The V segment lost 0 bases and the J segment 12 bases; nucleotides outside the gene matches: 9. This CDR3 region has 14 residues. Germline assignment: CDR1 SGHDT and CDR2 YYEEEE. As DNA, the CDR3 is TGTGCCAGCAGCTTGGTAGCGGGCGCCGGAGCGCAGTTCTTC. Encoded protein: CASSLVAGAGAQFF.

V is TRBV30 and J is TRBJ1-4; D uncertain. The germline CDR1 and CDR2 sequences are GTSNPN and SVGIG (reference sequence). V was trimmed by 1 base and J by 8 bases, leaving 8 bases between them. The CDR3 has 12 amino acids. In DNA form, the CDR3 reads TGTGCCTGGAGTGGCGGGGTGGAAAAACTGTTTTTT. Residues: CAWSGGVEKLFF. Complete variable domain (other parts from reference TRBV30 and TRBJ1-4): SQTIHQWPATLVQPVGSPLSLECTVEGTSNPNLYWYRQAAGRGLQLLFYSVGIGQISSEVPQNLSASRPQDRQFILSSKKLLLSDSGFYLCAWSGGVEKLFFGSGTQLSVL.

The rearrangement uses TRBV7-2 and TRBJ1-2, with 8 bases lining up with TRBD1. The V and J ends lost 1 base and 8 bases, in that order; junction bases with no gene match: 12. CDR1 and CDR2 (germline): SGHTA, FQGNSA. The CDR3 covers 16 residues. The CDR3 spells CASSLVNIYRGDGYTF. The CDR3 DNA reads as TGTGCCAGCAGCTTAGTAAACATCTACAGGGGGGACGGCTACACCTTC. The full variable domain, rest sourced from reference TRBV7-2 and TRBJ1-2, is GAGVSQSPSNKVTEKGKDVELRCDPISGHTALYWYRQSLGQGLEFLIYFQGNSAPDKSGLPSDRFSAERTGGSVSTLTIQRTQQEDSAVYLCASSLVNIYRGDGYTFGSGTRLTVV.

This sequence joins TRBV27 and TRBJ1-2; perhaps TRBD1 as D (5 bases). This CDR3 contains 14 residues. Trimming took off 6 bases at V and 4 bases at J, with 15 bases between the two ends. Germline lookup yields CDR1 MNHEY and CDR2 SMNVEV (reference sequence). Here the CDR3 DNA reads TGTGCCAGCAGGCCACAGGCTACAGTCTATGGCTACACCTTC. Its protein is CASRPQATVYGYTF.

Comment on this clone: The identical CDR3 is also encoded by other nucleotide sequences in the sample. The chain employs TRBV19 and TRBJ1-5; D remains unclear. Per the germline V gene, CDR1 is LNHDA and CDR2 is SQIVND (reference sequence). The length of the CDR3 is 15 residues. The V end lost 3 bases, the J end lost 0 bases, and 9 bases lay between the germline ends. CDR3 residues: CASSIGSYSNQPQHF. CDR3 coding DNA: TGTGCCAGTAGTATCGGGTCTTATAGCAATCAGCCCCAGCATTTT.

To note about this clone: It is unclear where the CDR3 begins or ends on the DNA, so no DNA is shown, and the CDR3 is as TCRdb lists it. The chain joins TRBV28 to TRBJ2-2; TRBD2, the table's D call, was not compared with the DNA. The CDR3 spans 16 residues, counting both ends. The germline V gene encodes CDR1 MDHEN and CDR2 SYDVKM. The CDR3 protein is CASSSSTSGYTGELFF.

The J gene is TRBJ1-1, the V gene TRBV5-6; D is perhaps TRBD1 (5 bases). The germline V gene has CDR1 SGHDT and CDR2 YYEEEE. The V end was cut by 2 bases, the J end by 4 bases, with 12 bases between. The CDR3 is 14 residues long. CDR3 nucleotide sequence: TGTGCCAGCAGCTTCGGGGGTGGGAGCACTGAAGCTTTCTTT. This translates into CASSFGGGSTEAFF.

The CDR3 nucleotides are TGTGCCAGCAGCTTATTCGGCAATGAGCAGTTCTTC. Translated: CASSLFGNEQFF. This sequence joins TRBV7-6 and TRBJ2-1; D call uncertain. V was trimmed by 2 bases and J by 6 bases, leaving 5 bases between them. The CDR3 covers 12 residues. From germline, CDR1 is SGHVS and CDR2 FNYEAQ.

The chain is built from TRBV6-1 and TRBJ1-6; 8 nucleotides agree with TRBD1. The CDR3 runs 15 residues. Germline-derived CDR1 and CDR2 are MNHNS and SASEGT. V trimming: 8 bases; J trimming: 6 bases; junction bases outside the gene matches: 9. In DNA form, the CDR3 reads TGTGCCAGCCGGGAACCGACAGGGGTTAATTCACCCCTCCACTTT. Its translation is CASREPTGVNSPLHF.

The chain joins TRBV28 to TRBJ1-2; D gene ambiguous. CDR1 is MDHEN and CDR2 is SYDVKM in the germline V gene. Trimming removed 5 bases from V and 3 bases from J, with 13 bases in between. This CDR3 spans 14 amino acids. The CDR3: CASSTPGGDYGYTF. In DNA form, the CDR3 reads TGTGCCAGCAGTACCCCAGGAGGCGACTATGGCTACACCTTC.

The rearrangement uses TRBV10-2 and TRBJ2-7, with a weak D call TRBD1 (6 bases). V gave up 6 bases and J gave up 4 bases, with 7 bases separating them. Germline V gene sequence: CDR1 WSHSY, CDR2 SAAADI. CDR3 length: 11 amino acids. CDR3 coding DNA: TGCGCCAGCAGCGACAGGTACGAGCAGTACTTC. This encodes CASSDRYEQYF.

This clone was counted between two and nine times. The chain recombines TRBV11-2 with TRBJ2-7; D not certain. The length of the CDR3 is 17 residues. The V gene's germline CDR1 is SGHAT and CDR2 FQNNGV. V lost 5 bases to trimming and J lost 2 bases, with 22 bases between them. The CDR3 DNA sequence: TGTGCCAGCAGCCCTAGAGCCCCGCGGATGAGCACCTACGAGCAGTACTTC. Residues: CASSPRAPRMSTYEQYF.

CDR3 in DNA: TGTGCCAGCAGTGCGACCGGAGGAGAAAGCACAGATACGCAGTATTTT. Translated: CASSATGGESTDTQYF. The chain joins TRBV25-1 to TRBJ2-3; tentative D call: TRBD2 (5 bases). The CDR3 totals 16 residues. Per the germline V gene, CDR1 is MGHDK and CDR2 is SYGVNS. V was shortened by 4 bases and J by 0 bases, with 14 bases between the two germline ends.